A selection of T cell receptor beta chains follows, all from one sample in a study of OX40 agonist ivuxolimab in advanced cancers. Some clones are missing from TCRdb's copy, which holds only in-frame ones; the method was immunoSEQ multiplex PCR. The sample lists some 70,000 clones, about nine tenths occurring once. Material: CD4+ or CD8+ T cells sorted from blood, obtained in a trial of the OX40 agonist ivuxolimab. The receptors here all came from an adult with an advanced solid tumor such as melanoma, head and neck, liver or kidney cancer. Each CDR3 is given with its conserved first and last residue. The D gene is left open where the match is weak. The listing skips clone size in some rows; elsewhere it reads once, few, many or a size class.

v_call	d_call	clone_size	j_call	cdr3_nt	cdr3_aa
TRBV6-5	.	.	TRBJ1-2	TGTGCCAGCAGTTTTCAAGGGACATTTAACCCTATTGGCTACACCTTC	CASSFQGTFNPIGYTF
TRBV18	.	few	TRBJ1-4	TGTGCCAGCTCACCATTAGAGGGGGAAAAACTGTTTTTT	CASSPLEGEKLFF
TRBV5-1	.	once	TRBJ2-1	TGCGCCAGCAGCTTGGGGGACGCCTCCTACAATGAGCAGTTCTTC	CASSLGDASYNEQFF
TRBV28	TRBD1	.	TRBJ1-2	TGTGCCAGCAGCCCCGACAGGGCCAGGGGCTACACCTTC	CASSPDRARGYTF
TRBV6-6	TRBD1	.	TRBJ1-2	TGTGCCAGCAGCGCCGGGACAGGTGATCTTGGCTACACCTTC	CASSAGTGDLGYTF
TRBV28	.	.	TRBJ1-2	TGTGCCAGCAGACCCCGGTATGGCTACACCTTC	CASRPRYGYTF
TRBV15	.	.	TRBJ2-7	TGTGCCACCAGCAGGGGGGACTCCCGGTACGAGCAGTACTTC	CATSRGDSRYEQYF
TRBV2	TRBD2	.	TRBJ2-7	TGTGCCAGCAGTGAAGGCGCGGGGGGTTACGAGCAGTACTTC	CASSEGAGGYEQYF
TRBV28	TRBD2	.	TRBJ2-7	TGTGCCACCGGGACTAGGGTCTACGAGCAGTACTTC	CATGTRVYEQYF
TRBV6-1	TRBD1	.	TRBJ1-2	TGTGCCAGCACCCCGAGGGGACAGAGGGGTGGCTACACCTTC	CASTPRGQRGGYTF
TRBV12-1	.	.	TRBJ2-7	TGTGCCAGCAGCCCAGGGGGCGCCTTTTCCTACGAGCAGTACTTC	CASSPGGAFSYEQYF
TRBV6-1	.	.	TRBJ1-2	TGTGCCAGCGAAATTCTTGATGGCTACACCTTC	CASEILDGYTF
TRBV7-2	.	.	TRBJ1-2	TGTGCCAGCAGCTCGGTGGCAGGGAATTGGGTAGGCTACACCTTC	CASSSVAGNWVGYTF
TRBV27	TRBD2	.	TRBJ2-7	TGTGCCAGCAGCCCCCTGACTAGCGCGAGCTCCTACGAGCAGTACTTC	CASSPLTSASSYEQYF
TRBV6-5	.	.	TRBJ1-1	TGTGCCAGCAGTTACACGTCAACTGAAGCTTTCTTT	CASSYTSTEAFF
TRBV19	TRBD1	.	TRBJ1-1	TGTGCCAGTAGTGTACAGGGGACGAACACTGAAGCTTTCTTT	CASSVQGTNTEAFF
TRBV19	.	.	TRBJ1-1	TGTGCCAGTAGTCGGCAGGGGAGATATACTGAAGCTTTCTTT	CASSRQGRYTEAFF
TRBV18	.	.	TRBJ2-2	TGTGCCAGCTCACTAAGCGGAGCTCGCACCGGGGAGCTGTTTTTT	CASSLSGARTGELFF
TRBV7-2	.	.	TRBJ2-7	TGTGCCAGCAGCTCCCTGGAGAGGTACGAGCAGTACTTC	CASSSLERYEQYF
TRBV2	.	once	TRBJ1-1	TGTGCCAGCAGTACCGGACCGACTGAGGGGGCTTTCTTT	CASSTGPTEGAFF
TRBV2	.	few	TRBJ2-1	TGTGCCAGCAGTGAAAGAGGACAGTCCTTTTACAATGAGCAGTTCTTC	CASSERGQSFYNEQFF
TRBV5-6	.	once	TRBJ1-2	TGTGCCAGCAGCTTCAGACAGTATGGCTACACCTTC	CASSFRQYGYTF
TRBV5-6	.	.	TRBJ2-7	TGTGCCAGCAGCTTGGGAACTACAGGGTCGCGCGAGCAGTACTTC	CASSLGTTGSREQYF
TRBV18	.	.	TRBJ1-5	TGTGCCAGCTCAGCTGCCCTAGGGGGAGCCCAGCATTTT	CASSAALGGAQHF
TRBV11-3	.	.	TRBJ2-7	TGTGCCAGCAGCTTAGATCACGGGCTTCCGACCGGGGGCAAGCAGTACTTC	CASSLDHGLPTGGKQYF
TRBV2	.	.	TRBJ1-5	TGTGCCAGCAGCGTAGCCCGGGTGGGCAATCAGCCCCAGCATTTT	CASSVARVGNQPQHF
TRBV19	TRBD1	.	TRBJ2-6	TGTGCCAGTAGATTTCCCCTCGGACAGGCTCGCGGCTCTGGGGCCAACGTCCTGACTTTC	CASRFPLGQARGSGANVLTF
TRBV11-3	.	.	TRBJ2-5	TGTGCCAGCAGCACCGGACTATTTCAAGAGACCCAGTACTTC	CASSTGLFQETQYF
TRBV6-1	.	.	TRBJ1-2	TGTGCCAGCAGTATCGTAACAGGGACCACTTATGGCTACACCTTC	CASSIVTGTTYGYTF
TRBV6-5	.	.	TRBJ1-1	TGTGCCAGCAGTTACGGACAGCCTCAGAACACTGAAGCTTTCTTT	CASSYGQPQNTEAFF
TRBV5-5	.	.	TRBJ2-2	TGTGCCAGCAGCTTAGGAATCCCCGGGGAGCTGTTTTTT	CASSLGIPGELFF
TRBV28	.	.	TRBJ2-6	TGTGCCAGCAGTTTACGGTTAGGTCTCCCTGGGGCCAACGTCCTGACTTTC	CASSLRLGLPGANVLTF
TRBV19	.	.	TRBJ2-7	TGTGCCAGTAGTATAGAGGGCCACGAGCAGTACTTC	CASSIEGHEQYF
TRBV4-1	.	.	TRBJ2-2	TGCGCCAGCAGCCAATACCGGGACTTCAACACCGGGGAGCTGTTTTTT	CASSQYRDFNTGELFF
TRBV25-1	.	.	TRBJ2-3	TGTGCCAGCAGCGTGGGACTGGGGTCGGATACGCAGTATTTT	CASSVGLGSDTQYF
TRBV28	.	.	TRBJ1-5	TGTGCCAGCGAAGACGAAGTCGTTTGGGTTACTAGTCAGCCCCAGCATTTT	CASEDEVVWVTSQPQHF
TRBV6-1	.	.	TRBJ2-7	TGTGCCAGCAGCCGGAGCGACGAGCAGTACTTC	CASSRSDEQYF
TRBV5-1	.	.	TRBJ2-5	TGCGCCAGCAGCTTGGTTGGGTACCAAGAGACCCAGTACTTC	CASSLVGYQETQYF
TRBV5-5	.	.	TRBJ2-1	TGTGCCAGCAGCTTGTTTTATTTACCAGAATACAATGAGCAGTTCTTC	CASSLFYLPEYNEQFF
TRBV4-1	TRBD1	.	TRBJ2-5	TGCGCCAGCAGCCAAGGCGCCACAGGGGCCGGAGAGACCCAGTACTTC	CASSQGATGAGETQYF
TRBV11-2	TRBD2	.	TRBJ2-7	TGTGCCAGCAGCTTTAATGCGGGGGGGCCGTACGAGCAGTACTTC	CASSFNAGGPYEQYF
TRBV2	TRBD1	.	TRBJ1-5	TGTGCCAGCAGTGAGCAGGGGGGACAGCCCCAGCATTTT	CASSEQGGQPQHF
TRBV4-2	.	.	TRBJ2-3	TGTGCCAGCAGCCAAGCGCTTCAGGGCACAGATACGCAGTATTTT	CASSQALQGTDTQYF
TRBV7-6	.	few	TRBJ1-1	TGTGCCAGCAGCTTACGAATCGGTAGGGATACTGAAGCTTTCTTT	CASSLRIGRDTEAFF
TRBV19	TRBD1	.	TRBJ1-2	TGTGCCAGTACTCGCATGCCGGGACAGGGGCTCTATGGCTACACCTTC	CASTRMPGQGLYGYTF
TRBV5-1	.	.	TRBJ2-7	TGCGCCAGCAGCGCGGACCTCTACGAGCAGTACTTC	CASSADLYEQYF
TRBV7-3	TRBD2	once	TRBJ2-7	TGTGCCAGCAGCTTAACCCGGGGGGGCTCCTACGAGCAGTACTTC	CASSLTRGGSYEQYF
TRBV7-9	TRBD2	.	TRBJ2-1	TGTGCCAGCAGCTTACAAGGCCTAGCGGGAGAAAAGAATGAGCAGTTCTTC	CASSLQGLAGEKNEQFF
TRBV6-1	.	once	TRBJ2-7	TGTGCCAGCAGTGCCCTGACTGTCTACGAGCAGTACTTC	CASSALTVYEQYF
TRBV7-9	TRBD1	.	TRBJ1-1	TGTGCCAGCAGCAACGAACAGGGGACTGAAGCTTTCTTT	CASSNEQGTEAFF
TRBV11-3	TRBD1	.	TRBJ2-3	TGTGCCAGCAGCCCCCGACAGGGGCTGGGGACAGATACGCAGTATTTT	CASSPRQGLGTDTQYF
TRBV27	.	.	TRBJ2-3	TGTGCCAGCAGTTTTCGGGAGCCCCCCGATACGCAGTATTTT	CASSFREPPDTQYF
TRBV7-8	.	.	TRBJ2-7	TGTGCCAGCAGACCGGACAGCAACTCCTACGAGCAGTACTTC	CASRPDSNSYEQYF
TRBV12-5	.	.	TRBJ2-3	TGTGCTAGTGGCTGGGACGGATGGGCAGATACGCAGTATTTT	CASGWDGWADTQYF
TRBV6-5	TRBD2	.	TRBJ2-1	TGTGCCAGCGGGGCGGCTAGCGGGGGAGCCAATGAGCAGTTCTTC	CASGAASGGANEQFF
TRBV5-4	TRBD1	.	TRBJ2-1	TGTGCCAGCAGTCCGAGAGACAGGGCCCTCTACAATGAGCAGTTCTTC	CASSPRDRALYNEQFF
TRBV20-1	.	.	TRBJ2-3	TGCAGTGCTACAACACAAGATACGCAGTATTTT	CSATTQDTQYF
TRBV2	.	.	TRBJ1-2	TGTGCCAGCAGAATACTGCAATATGGCTACACCTTC	CASRILQYGYTF
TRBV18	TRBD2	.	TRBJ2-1	TGTGCCAGCTCACTAGGACTAGCCGATGAGCAGTTCTTC	CASSLGLADEQFF